These 23 T cell receptor beta chains came from one sample sequenced in a study of T cell repertoires in cytomegalovirus infection. No cognate antigen is known for these TCRs. MiXCR, run by TCRdb on the reads, gives a single entry per CDR3 protein. The sample records 700,000 to 900,000 distinct CDR3 sequences, approximately 32% being singletons. The sample here was cultured CD8+ T cells from PBMCs, taken from culture after CMV antigen stimulation. These receptors all stem from a human donor in good health (CMV status not recorded). Some clones in this sample may be carry-over from other donors' samples.

This clonotype has just a few counts. The V call is TRBV6-2 or TRBV6-3, the J call TRBJ2-2; D tentatively fits TRBD1 or TRBD2 (5 bases each). This CDR3 is 15 amino acids long. In germline, CDR1 is MNHEY, CDR2 SVGEGT. Deletions cut 7 bases from V and 6 bases from J, with 18 bases between. The CDR3 DNA sequence: TGTGCCAGCACGGTCCACGGGGCAGGGTCCGGGGAGCTGTTTTTT. Amino acid sequence: CASTVHGAGSGELFF.

V gene TRBV6-1 combines with J gene TRBJ2-7, with D uncertain. Germline V gives CDR1 MNHNS, CDR2 SASEGT. The CDR3 runs 15 residues. The V end lost 1 base, the J end lost 0 bases, and 10 bases lay between the germline ends. As DNA, the CDR3 is TGTGCCAGCAGTGAAGAACGAGTGCCCTCCTACGAGCAGTACGTC. Its protein product is CASSEERVPSYEQYV.

The V and J genes are TRBV27 and TRBJ1-1, with a possible D match to TRBD1 (6 bases). Deletions cut 6 bases from V and 3 bases from J, with 11 bases between. The CDR3 totals 13 residues. Per germline, CDR1 MNHEY and CDR2 SMNVEV (reference sequence). CDR3 region: CASRDGGDTEAFF. In nucleotides, the CDR3 is TGTGCCAGCAGAGATGGGGGCGACACTGAAGCTTTCTTT.

This clonotype occurred a few times. The chain employs TRBV6-5 and TRBJ2-5, with D maybe TRBD2 (5 bases). The germline V gene encodes CDR1 MNHEY and CDR2 SVGAGI. CDR3 size: 14 residues. V was cut by 6 bases and J by 2 bases, with 13 bases left in between. CDR3 amino acids: CASSQLPGQETQYF. CDR3 DNA: TGTGCCAGCAGCCAGCTCCCGGGACAAGAGACCCAGTACTTC.

This chain joins TRBV9 and TRBJ2-1; D gene unclear. The V end lost 4 bases, the J end lost 4 bases, and 15 bases lay between the germline ends. From germline, CDR1 is SGDLS and CDR2 YYNGEE. CDR3 length: 15 residues. The CDR3 here is CASSPPKGPYNEQFF. CDR3 DNA sequence: TGTGCCAGCAGCCCGCCGAAAGGCCCTTACAATGAGCAGTTCTTC.

This rearrangement joins TRBV2 to TRBJ2-7; 7 positions agree with TRBD1. Looked up from germline, CDR1 is SNHLY and CDR2 is FYNNEI. V dropped 10 bases and J dropped 4; count of bases not matched to a gene: 10. The CDR3 runs 13 residues. For the CDR3, the DNA is TGTGCCACCCAAGTAGGGGGCCTTTACGAGCAGTACTTC. Translated: CATQVGGLYEQYF.

In this sample, this clonotype turned up many times. The rearrangement uses TRBV19 and TRBJ2-1, with 10 nucleotides matching TRBD2. V gave up 3 bases and J gave up 6 bases; unmatched junction bases: 11. The length of the CDR3 is 17 residues. CDR1 and CDR2 from the germline V gene are LNHDA and SQIVND (reference sequence). CDR3 sequence (DNA): TGTGCCAGTAGTATGAGAGTCGGACTAGCGGCGGGCAATGAGCAGTTCTTC. Translating it yields CASSMRVGLAAGNEQFF.

The J gene is TRBJ2-5, the V gene TRBV6-6; D is undetermined. The CDR3 is made up of 15 amino acids. Germline V lookup: CDR1 MNHNY, CDR2 SVGAGI (reference sequence). V shed 2 bases and J shed 1 base, with 11 bases lying between them. The CDR3 sequence is CASSYTPGTQETQYF. The CDR3 DNA follows: TGTGCCAGCAGTTACACACCAGGCACCCAAGAGACCCAGTACTTC.

The J gene is TRBJ2-7, the V gene TRBV27; D assignment may be TRBD1 or TRBD2 (6 bases each). CDR1 is MNHEY and CDR2 is SMNVEV in the germline V gene (reference sequence). This CDR3 has 12 residues. V was trimmed by 6 bases and J by 6 bases, leaving 12 bases between them. This chain's CDR3 is CASSRRGGEQYF. As DNA, the CDR3 is TGTGCCAGCAGCCGCAGGGGAGGCGAGCAGTACTTC.

The chain employs TRBV14 and TRBJ2-7; D could derive from TRBD1 or TRBD2 (6 bases each). V dropped 4 bases and J dropped 4 bases, with 14 bases sitting between them. Germline CDR1 SGHDN, CDR2 FVKESK. The CDR3 covers 14 residues. DNA of the CDR3: TGTGCCAGCAGCCGAACAGGAGGGGGATACGAGCAGTACGTC. It specifies CASSRTGGGYEQYV.

The gene calls are TRBV11-2 and TRBJ2-4; no definite D call. CDR1 SGHAT and CDR2 FQNNGV come from the germline V gene. Trimming removed 5 bases from V and 0 bases from J, with 20 bases in between. The CDR3 covers 18 residues. As DNA, the CDR3 is TGTGCCAGCAGCCACCCGGGCCCAGGAGAACTAGCCAAAAACATTCAGTACTTC. Translated: CASSHPGPGELAKNIQYF.

CDR3 residues: CASSIDREGGGNEQFF. In nucleotides, the CDR3 is TGTGCCAGTAGTATAGATCGAGAGGGAGGGGGCAATGAGCAGTTCTTC. The genes are TRBV19 and TRBJ2-1, with D perhaps matching TRBD2 (7 bases). CDR1 and CDR2 from the germline V gene are LNHDA and SQIVND (reference sequence). The CDR3 is 16 residues long. The V end lost 0 bases, the J end lost 6 bases, and 15 bases lay between the germline ends. Complete variable domain (other parts from reference TRBV19 and TRBJ2-1): DGGITQSPKYLFRKEGQNVTLSCEQNLNHDAMYWYRQDPGQGLRLIYYSQIVNDFQKGDIAEGYSVSREKKESFPLTVTSAQKNPTAFYLCASSIDREGGGNEQFFGPGTRLTVL.

This clonotype has a count of ten or more. The CDR3 nucleotides read TGTGCCAGCAGCTTAAGGATGGGGGGGACTAATGAAAAACTGTTTTTT. Its translation: CASSLRMGGTNEKLFF. The gene calls are TRBV7-2 and TRBJ1-4, with D perhaps matching TRBD1 (5 bases). V was trimmed by 2 bases and J by 2 bases, leaving 12 bases between them. The length of the CDR3 is 16 residues. Germline CDR1 and CDR2: SGHTA and FQGNSA.

This chain joins TRBV4-3 and TRBJ1-5; D may be TRBD1 (5 bases). V lost 4 bases, J lost 7 bases, and 17 bases lay in between. CDR3 size: 15 residues. Germline CDR1 and CDR2: LGHNA and YSLEER. CDR3 bases: TGCGCCAGCAGCCCCGGGACGGGTAGTGAGCAGCCCCAGCATTTT. This gives the protein CASSPGTGSEQPQHF.

Only a few counts were recorded for this clonotype. DNA for the CDR3: TGTGCTAGTGGTTTGGTAACGAGATTTCAGGGAGGTTTTTCCCAGAACACTGAAGCTTTCTTT. Its protein product is CASGLVTRFQGGFSQNTEAFF. The V and J genes are TRBV12-5 and TRBJ1-1, with D maybe TRBD1 (5 bases). Germline V CDR1 and CDR2: LGHNT, FRNRAP. CDR3 length equals 21 residues. The ends were cut back, 0 bases at V and 1 base at J, with 27 bases in the middle.

This clonotype has only a few counts. The rearrangement links TRBV12-5 to TRBJ2-1; D is unresolved. V lost 1 base to trimming and J lost 9 bases, with 7 bases between them. Germline V gene data show CDR1 as LGHNT and CDR2 as FRNRAP. This CDR3 is built from 12 residues. In DNA form, the CDR3 reads TGTGCTAGTGGTTTGGGGCAGATTGAGCAGTTCTTC. Its protein product is CASGLGQIEQFF.

V and J are TRBV6-6 and TRBJ2-1, with no clear D. V was trimmed by 5 bases and J by 9 bases, leaving 20 bases between them. The CDR3 consists of 15 residues. Germline V CDR1 and CDR2: MNHNY, SVGAGI (reference sequence). CDR3 sequence: CASSDFGPPRAEQFF. Written as DNA, the CDR3 is TGTGCCAGCAGTGATTTCGGTCCCCCTCGAGCTGAGCAGTTCTTC.

The chain joins TRBV20-1 to TRBJ2-3; TRBD2 matches 10 bases. Germline CDR1 is DFQATT and CDR2 is SNEGSKA (reference sequence). This CDR3 has 16 amino acids. The trim removed 0 bases at V and 4 bases at J, leaving 7 bases unmatched. Written as DNA, the CDR3 is TGCAGTGCTAGAGATGGAGATAGCGGGGGGCCAGATACGCAGTATTTT. Protein: CSARDGDSGGPDTQYF.

V gene TRBV7-6 combines with J gene TRBJ2-7; the D call may be TRBD1 or TRBD2 (5 bases each). The V gene lost 5 bases and the J gene lost 0 bases, with 17 bases spanning the gap. The CDR3 consists of 16 residues. The V gene's germline CDR1 is SGHVS and CDR2 FNYEAQ. CDR3 DNA: TGTGCCAGCAGCCCGCCGGGACCCGAGGGCTCCTACGAGCAGTACGTC. Protein sequence: CASSPPGPEGSYEQYV.

This clonotype has at least ten counts. This chain uses TRBV7-6 with TRBJ1-1, with D uncertain. V lost 7 bases and J 6 bases, leaving 12 bases between the germline ends. There are 12 residues in the CDR3. Per the germline V gene, CDR1 is SGHVS and CDR2 is FNYEAQ. The CDR3 DNA reads TGTGCCAGCACCGGACCGGGCGCTGAAGCTTTCTTT. Its protein product is CASTGPGAEAFF.

The chain is built from TRBV29-1 and TRBJ2-3; the D is unclear. The germline gives CDR1 SQVTM, CDR2 ANQGSEA. The CDR3 is made up of 9 amino acids. Between the trimmed V and J ends, which lost 3 bases and 7 bases, there was a span of 2 bases. This CDR3 is CSVENTQYF. DNA for the CDR3: TGCAGCGTTGAGAATACGCAGTATTTT.

V gene TRBV5-5 combines with J gene TRBJ1-4; no clear D. V dropped 2 bases and J dropped 8 bases, with 16 bases sitting between them. This CDR3 has 15 amino acids. Germline loops: CDR1 SGHKS, CDR2 YYEKEE (reference sequence). The chain's CDR3 is CASSFYGAGGEKLFF. CDR3 nucleotides: TGTGCCAGCAGCTTTTACGGCGCGGGTGGAGAAAAACTGTTTTTT.

This clonotype was detected only a few times. The CDR3 is CASSTRTVKQFF. CDR3 in DNA: TGTGCCAGCAGCACGCGGACAGTTAAGCAGTTCTTC. The chain employs TRBV7-9 and TRBJ2-1, with D maybe TRBD1 (6 bases). Per the germline V gene, CDR1 is SEHNR and CDR2 is FQNEAQ (reference sequence). This CDR3 is built from 12 residues. V was pared by 5 bases and J by 11 bases, with 13 bases between.